This TCR beta chain originates from a study of blood T cell repertoires in COVID-19. The germline V gene has CDR1 GTSNPN and CDR2 SVGIG (reference sequence). This CDR3 comprises 11 residues. With 7 bases clipped from V and 11 bases from J, the junction kept 8 bases outside the gene matches. Clones were read by immunoSEQ multiplex PCR, and TCRdb kept only the in-frame ones, dropping some. Among about 460,000 clones listed, 88% were seen once. The sequence derives from a woman aged 55-69 years who had recovered from COVID-19. The rearrangement joins TRBV30 to TRBJ2-3; 8 nucleotides align to TRBD2. Material for sequencing was PBMCs or T cells enriched from blood (not recorded which). CDR3 DNA sequence: TGTGCCTACCTCGGGCTAGCGGGGCAGTATTTT. Its protein product is CAYLGLAGQYF.